The clone carrying this TCR beta chain occurred a few times. As yet, its antigen is unknown. Previously, flow cytometry had revealed CD8+CD57+ cell expansion in the patients chosen for sequencing. Diagnosis of severe acquired aplastic anemia applied to all patients. The TCR beta profiling, which covered VDJ combination and CDR3 sequence, was carried out using genomic DNA as the template. One entry per CDR3 protein, called by TCRdb with MiXCR from the reads. The sample has 150,000 to 180,000 distinct CDR3 sequences, around half seen once; the top ten hold approximately 12%. This CDR3 comprises 14 residues. The V end was cut by 0 bases, the J end by 3 bases, with 10 bases between. Germline V gene data show CDR1 as SGHKS and CDR2 as YYEKEE (reference sequence). The data stem from a study of CD8+CD57+ T cells in acquired aplastic anemia. Study as a whole: The sorted CD4+ and CD8+ cells yielded an average roughly 3 ug of DNA.

Findings of the study overall: Overlap between patients and controls comprised almost 30 CD8+ CDR3 sequences.

The chain is built from TRBV5-5 and TRBJ2-7; D unresolved. The origin of this receptor is a human donor with aplastic anemia. The specimen sequenced was sorted CD4+, CD8+, or CD8+CD57+ T cells (not recorded which) from PBMCs. This CDR3 reads CASSLAPNVYEQYF. In DNA, the CDR3 is TGTGCCAGCAGCTTGGCCCCTAACGTCTACGAGCAGTACTTC.